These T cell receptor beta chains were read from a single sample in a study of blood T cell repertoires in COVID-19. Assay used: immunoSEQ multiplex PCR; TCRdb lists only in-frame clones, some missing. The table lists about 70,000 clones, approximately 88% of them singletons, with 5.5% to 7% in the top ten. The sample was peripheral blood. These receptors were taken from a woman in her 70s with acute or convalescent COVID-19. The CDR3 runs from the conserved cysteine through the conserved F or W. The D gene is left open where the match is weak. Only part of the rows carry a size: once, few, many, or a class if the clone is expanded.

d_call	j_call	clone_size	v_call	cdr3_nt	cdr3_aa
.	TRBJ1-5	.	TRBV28	TGTGCCAGCAGTTTATGGGCAGACAATAGCAATCAGCCCCAGCATTTT	CASSLWADNSNQPQHF
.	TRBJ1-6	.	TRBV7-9	TGTGCCAGCAGCTTAGTCAGGGACTCACTCAGCTCCTATAATTCACCCCTCCACTTT	CASSLVRDSLSSYNSPLHF
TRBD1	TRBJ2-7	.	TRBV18	TGTGCCAGCTCACTTCGCGGGGACAGGGAAAACGAGCAGTACTTC	CASSLRGDRENEQYF
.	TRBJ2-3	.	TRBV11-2	TGTGCCAGCAGCCTTAATACGCAGTATTTT	CASSLNTQYF
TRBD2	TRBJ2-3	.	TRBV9	TGTGCCAGCAGCGTAGACGGGGGGACTAGCGTCACAGATACGCAGTATTTT	CASSVDGGTSVTDTQYF
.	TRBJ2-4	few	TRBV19	TGTGCCAGTAGTAACCAGGGATGGTTTGGCATTCAGTACTTC	CASSNQGWFGIQYF
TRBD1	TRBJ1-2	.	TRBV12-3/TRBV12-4	TGTGCCAGCACCGACAGGGCGAGTGGCTACACCTTC	CASTDRASGYTF
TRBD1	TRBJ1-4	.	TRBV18	TGTGCCAGCTCACCCCGGAGCCCCCCAGGGGGTGAAAAACTGTTTTTT	CASSPRSPPGGEKLFF
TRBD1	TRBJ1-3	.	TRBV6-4	TGTGCCAGCAGTGACTGGAACAGGGGATCTGGAAACACCATATATTTT	CASSDWNRGSGNTIYF
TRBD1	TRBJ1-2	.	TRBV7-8	TGTGCCAGCAGCTGGGACAGATTTGGCTACACCTTC	CASSWDRFGYTF
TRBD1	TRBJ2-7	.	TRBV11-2	TGTGCCAGCAGCTTCTCCGGGACAGGGCTGGTAGAGCAGTACTTC	CASSFSGTGLVEQYF
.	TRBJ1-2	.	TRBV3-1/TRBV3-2	TGTGCCAGCAGCCAAGATATTGGCCATACCTATGGCTACACCTTC	CASSQDIGHTYGYTF
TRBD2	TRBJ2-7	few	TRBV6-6	TGTGCCAGCAGTCCGACTAGCGGGGGGACGTACGAGCAGTACTTC	CASSPTSGGTYEQYF
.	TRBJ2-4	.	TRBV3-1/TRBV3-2	TGTGCCAGCAGCCAAGACGAGAAGCGGCCCTTAGCCAAAAACATTCAGTACTTC	CASSQDEKRPLAKNIQYF
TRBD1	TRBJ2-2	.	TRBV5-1	TGCGCCAGCAGCGGGACAGGGAACACCGGGGAGCTGTTTTTT	CASSGTGNTGELFF
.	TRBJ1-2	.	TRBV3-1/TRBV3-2	TGTGCCAGCAGCCCGGTGCGACAGCCGGATTATGGCTACACCTTC	CASSPVRQPDYGYTF
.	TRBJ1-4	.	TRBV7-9	TGTGCCAGCAGCTCGCGCCGGACAGTTGAAAAACTGTTTTTT	CASSSRRTVEKLFF
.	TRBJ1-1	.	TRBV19	TGTGCCAGTAGTATCGGAGCGGGCACTGAAGCTTTCTTT	CASSIGAGTEAFF
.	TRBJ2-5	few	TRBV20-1	TGCAGTGCTAGAGTGAGAGAGACCCAGTACTTC	CSARVRETQYF
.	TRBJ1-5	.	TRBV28	TGTGCCAGCAGCCCTCACAGGGTGACCAATCAGCCCCAGCATTTT	CASSPHRVTNQPQHF
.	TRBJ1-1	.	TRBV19	TGTGCCACTAAGAATTCCATGAACACTGAAGCTTTCTTT	CATKNSMNTEAFF
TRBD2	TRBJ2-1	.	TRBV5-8	TGTGCCAGCATTCATGGGGGACTAGCGGGCCCCAGCTCCTACAATGAGCAGTTCTTC	CASIHGGLAGPSSYNEQFF
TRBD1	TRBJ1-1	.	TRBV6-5	TGTGCCAGCAGTTACGGACAGGGAATGAACACTGAAGCTTTCTTT	CASSYGQGMNTEAFF
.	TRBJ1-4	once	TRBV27	TGTGCCAGCTCCTTCAGGCAGGCCTCCGAAAAACTGTTTTTT	CASSFRQASEKLFF
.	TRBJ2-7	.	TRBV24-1	TGTGCCACCAGTGATTCTGAGCGACAGTTCCTGTACTTC	CATSDSERQFLYF
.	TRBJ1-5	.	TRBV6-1	TGTGCCAGCAGTGAACGGGAAAAACAGCCCCAGCATTTT	CASSEREKQPQHF
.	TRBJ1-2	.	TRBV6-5	TGTGCCAGCAGACGCGATACTAACTATGGCTACACCTTC	CASRRDTNYGYTF
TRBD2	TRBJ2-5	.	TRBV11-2	TGTGCCAGCAGCTTAGGGACTAGCGGGATACGGGAGACCCAGTACTTC	CASSLGTSGIRETQYF
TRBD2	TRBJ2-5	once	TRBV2	TGTGCCAGCACCGGGGGGGCCCGAGAGACCCAGTACTTC	CASTGGARETQYF
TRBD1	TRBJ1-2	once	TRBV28	TGTGCCAGCACCCTTGGGGGGGACAGGGCTTTTAATGGCTACACCTTC	CASTLGGDRAFNGYTF
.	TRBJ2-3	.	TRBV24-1	TGTGCCACCAGTGATTTCAAAAGCCCAGATACGCAGTATTTT	CATSDFKSPDTQYF
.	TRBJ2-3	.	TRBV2	TGTGCCAGCAGTGGCCGAGGTGGTACGCAGTATTTT	CASSGRGGTQYF
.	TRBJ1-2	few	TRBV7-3	TGTGCCAGCAGCCGGAGCGCGACGGGGGTATATGGCTACACCTTC	CASSRSATGVYGYTF
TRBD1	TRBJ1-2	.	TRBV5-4	TGTGCCAGCAGCTTGGTCGGGACAGCCCCCCTCTATGGCTACACCTTC	CASSLVGTAPLYGYTF
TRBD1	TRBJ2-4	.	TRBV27	TGTGCCAGCGCGACAGGGTGGGCAAACATTCAGTACTTC	CASATGWANIQYF
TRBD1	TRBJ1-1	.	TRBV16	TGTGCCAGCAGCCAATCGAGACAGGGGGCTGAAGCTTTCTTT	CASSQSRQGAEAFF
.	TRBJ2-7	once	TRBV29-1	TGCAGCGTTTTGGCATTTTCTTCCTACGAGCAGTACTTC	CSVLAFSSYEQYF
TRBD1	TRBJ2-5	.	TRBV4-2	TGTGCCAGCAGCGAGACAGGGGACTACCAAGAGACCCAGTACTTC	CASSETGDYQETQYF
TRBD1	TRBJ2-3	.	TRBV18	TGTGCCAGCTCACCGCGGACAGGGGTTGGCACAGATACGCAGTATTTT	CASSPRTGVGTDTQYF
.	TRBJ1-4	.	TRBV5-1	TGCGCCAGCAGGCCAGGGCCGAGGGAAAAACTGTTTTTT	CASRPGPREKLFF
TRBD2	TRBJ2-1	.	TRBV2	TGTGCCAGCAGTGAAGCTGCGACTAGCGGGACTCCGGTCTTC	CASSEAATSGTPVF
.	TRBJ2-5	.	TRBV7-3	TGTGCCAGCAGCTCAGGGTTGCAAGAGACCCAGTACTTC	CASSSGLQETQYF
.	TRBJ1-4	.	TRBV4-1	TGCGCCGCAGGGGCGGGGGTTGGGGAAAAACTGTTTTTT	CAAGAGVGEKLFF
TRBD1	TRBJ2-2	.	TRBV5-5	TGTGCCAGCAGACCGGGACAGGCGAACACCGGGGAGCTGTTTTTT	CASRPGQANTGELFF
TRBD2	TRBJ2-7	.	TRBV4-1	TGCGCCAGCAGCCAAGAGAAGCGGGGGGCCTCCTACGAGCAGTACTTC	CASSQEKRGASYEQYF
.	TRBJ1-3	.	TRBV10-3	TGTGCCATCATCAGAGACAGAAGCTCTGGAAACACCATATATTTT	CAIIRDRSSGNTIYF
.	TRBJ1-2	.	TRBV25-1	TGTGCCAGCAGTGAGGGGGGTCACCTTTATGGCTACACCTTC	CASSEGGHLYGYTF
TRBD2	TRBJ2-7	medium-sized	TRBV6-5	TGTGCCAGCAGAGCCGGGACTAGCGGGAGGACGCAGTACTTC	CASRAGTSGRTQYF
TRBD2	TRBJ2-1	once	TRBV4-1	TGCGCCAGCAGCCAAGTCCCTAGCGGGGGGACCTACAATGAGCAGTTCTTC	CASSQVPSGGTYNEQFF
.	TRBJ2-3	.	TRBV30	TGTGCCTGGAGTGTAAGAGGGAGGGCCAGGGGAGATACGCAGTATTTT	CAWSVRGRARGDTQYF
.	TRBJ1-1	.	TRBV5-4	TGTGCCAGCAACCTTGGGGGGGGCGGATACACTGAAGCTTTCTTT	CASNLGGGGYTEAFF
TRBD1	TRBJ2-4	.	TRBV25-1	TGTGCCAGCAGTGAATATGGGACAGGCACCTTAGCCAAAAACATTCAGTACTTC	CASSEYGTGTLAKNIQYF
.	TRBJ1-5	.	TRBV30	TGTGCCTGGGCCCAGGGTGCCAATCAGCCCCAGCATTTT	CAWAQGANQPQHF
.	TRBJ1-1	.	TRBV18	TGTGCCAGCTCAGGGCAGGGCTACACTGAAGCTTTCTTT	CASSGQGYTEAFF
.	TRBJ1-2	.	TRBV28	TGTGCCAGCAGTTTTCCCCTCGGACAGAAGAACTATGGCTACACCTTC	CASSFPLGQKNYGYTF
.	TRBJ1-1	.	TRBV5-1	TGCGCCAGCAGCTTGAGAGAGAACACTGAAGCTTTCTTT	CASSLRENTEAFF
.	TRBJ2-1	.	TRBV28	TGTGCCAGCAGTCCCTTTGTGGCGGTTTCCTACAATGAGCAGTTCTTC	CASSPFVAVSYNEQFF
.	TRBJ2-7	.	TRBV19	TGTGCCAGTAGTATAGGTGCGGAGTACGAGCAGTACTTC	CASSIGAEYEQYF
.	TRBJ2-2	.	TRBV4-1	TGCGCCAGCAGCCAATTTACACGCACCGGGGAGCTGTTTTTT	CASSQFTRTGELFF